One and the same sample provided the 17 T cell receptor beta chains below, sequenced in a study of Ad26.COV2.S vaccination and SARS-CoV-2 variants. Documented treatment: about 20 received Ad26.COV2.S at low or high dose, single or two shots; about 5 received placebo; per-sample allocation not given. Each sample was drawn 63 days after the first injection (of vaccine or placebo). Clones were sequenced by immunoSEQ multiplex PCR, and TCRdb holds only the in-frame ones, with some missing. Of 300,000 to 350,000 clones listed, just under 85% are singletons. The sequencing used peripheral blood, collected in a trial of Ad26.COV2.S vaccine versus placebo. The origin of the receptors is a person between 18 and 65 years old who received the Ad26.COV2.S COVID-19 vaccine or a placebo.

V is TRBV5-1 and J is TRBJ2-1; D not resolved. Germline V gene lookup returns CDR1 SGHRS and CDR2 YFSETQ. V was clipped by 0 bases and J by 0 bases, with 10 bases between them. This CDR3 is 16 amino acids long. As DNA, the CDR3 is TGCGCCAGCAGCTTGGCTGGCGGTGGCTCCTACAATGAGCAGTTCTTC. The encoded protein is CASSLAGGGSYNEQFF.

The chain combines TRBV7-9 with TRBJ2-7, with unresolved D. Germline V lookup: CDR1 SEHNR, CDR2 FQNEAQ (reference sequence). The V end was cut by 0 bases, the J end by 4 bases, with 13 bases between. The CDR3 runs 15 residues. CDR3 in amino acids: CASSLAGANVYEQYF. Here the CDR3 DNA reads TGTGCCAGCAGCTTAGCGGGTGCAAACGTTTACGAGCAGTACTTC.

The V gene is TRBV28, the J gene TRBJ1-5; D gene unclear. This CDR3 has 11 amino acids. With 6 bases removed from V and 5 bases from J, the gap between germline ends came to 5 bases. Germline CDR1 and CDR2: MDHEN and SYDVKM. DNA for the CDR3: TGTGCCAGCAGATCTGATCAGCCCCAGCATTTT. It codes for CASRSDQPQHF.

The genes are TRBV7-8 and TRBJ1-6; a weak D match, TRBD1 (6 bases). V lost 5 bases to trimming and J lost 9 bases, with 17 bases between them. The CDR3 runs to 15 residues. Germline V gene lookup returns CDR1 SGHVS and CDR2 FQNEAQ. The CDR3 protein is CASSPHGAQGSPLHF. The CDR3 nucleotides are TGTGCCAGCAGCCCTCACGGGGCACAGGGTTCACCCCTCCACTTT.

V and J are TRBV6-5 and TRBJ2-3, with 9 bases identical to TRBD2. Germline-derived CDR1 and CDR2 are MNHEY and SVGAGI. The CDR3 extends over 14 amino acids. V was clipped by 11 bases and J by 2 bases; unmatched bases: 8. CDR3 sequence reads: CAVERGAFTDTQYF. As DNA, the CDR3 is TGTGCCGTTGAGCGGGGGGCCTTCACAGATACGCAGTATTTT.

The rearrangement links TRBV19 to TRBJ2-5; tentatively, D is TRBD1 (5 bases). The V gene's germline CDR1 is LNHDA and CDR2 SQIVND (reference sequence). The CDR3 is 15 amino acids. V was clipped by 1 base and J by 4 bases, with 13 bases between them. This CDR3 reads CASSIGAGNGETQYF. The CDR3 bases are TGTGCCAGTAGTATAGGGGCAGGGAACGGAGAGACCCAGTACTTC.

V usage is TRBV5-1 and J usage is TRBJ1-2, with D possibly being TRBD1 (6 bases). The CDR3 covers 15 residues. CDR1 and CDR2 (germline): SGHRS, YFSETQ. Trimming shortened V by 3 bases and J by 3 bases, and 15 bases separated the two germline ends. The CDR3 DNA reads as TGCGCCAGCAGCTCCCGTACGGGGGCGGACTATGGCTACACCTTC. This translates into CASSSRTGADYGYTF.

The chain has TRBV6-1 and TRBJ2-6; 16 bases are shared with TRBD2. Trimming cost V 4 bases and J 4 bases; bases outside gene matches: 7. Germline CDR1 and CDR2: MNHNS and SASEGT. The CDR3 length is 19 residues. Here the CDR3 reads CASSAGTSGGAAGANVLTF. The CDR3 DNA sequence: TGTGCCAGCAGTGCCGGGACTAGCGGGGGGGCCGCGGGGGCCAACGTCCTGACTTTC.

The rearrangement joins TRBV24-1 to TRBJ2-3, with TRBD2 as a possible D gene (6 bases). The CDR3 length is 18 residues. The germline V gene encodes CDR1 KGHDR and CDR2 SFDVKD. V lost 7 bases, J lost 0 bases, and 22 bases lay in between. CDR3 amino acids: CATSSPPGEPSSTDTQYF. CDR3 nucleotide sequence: TGTGCCACCAGCTCACCTCCGGGGGAACCGTCTAGCACAGATACGCAGTATTTT.

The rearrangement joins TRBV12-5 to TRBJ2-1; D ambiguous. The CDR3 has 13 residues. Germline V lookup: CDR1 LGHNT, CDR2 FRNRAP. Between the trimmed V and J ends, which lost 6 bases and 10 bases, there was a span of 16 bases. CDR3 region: CASGPGPTLEQFF. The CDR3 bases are TGTGCTAGTGGGCCCGGGCCCACGCTCGAGCAGTTCTTC.

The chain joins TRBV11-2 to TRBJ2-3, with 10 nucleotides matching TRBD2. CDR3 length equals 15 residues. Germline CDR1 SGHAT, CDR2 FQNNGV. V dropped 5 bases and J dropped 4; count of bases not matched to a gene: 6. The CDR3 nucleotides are TGTGCCAGCAGCCCCAGCGGGGGGGAATCAGATACGCAGTATTTT. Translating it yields CASSPSGGESDTQYF.

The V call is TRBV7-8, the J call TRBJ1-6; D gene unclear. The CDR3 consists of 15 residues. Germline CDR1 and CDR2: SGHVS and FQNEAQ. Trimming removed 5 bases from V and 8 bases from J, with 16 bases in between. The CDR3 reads CASSLHSRTDSPLHF. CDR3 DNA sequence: TGTGCCAGCAGCCTCCACTCCCGAACCGATTCACCCCTCCACTTT.

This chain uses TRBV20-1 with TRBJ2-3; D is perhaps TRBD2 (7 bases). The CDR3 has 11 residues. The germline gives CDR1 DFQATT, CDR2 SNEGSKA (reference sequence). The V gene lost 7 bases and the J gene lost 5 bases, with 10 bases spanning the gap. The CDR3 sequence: CSGGGKDTQYF. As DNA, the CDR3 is TGCAGTGGGGGGGGCAAAGATACGCAGTATTTT.

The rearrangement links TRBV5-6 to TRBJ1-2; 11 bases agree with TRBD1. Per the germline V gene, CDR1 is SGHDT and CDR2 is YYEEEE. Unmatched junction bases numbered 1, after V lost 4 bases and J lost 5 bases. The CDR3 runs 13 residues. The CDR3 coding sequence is TGTGCCAGCAGCGGGGACAGGGGGTATGGCTACACCTTC. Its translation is CASSGDRGYGYTF.

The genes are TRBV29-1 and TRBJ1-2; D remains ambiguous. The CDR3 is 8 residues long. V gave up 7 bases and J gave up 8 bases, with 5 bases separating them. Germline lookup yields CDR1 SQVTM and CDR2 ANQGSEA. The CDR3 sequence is CSAAGYTF. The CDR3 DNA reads TGCAGCGCCGCGGGCTACACCTTC.

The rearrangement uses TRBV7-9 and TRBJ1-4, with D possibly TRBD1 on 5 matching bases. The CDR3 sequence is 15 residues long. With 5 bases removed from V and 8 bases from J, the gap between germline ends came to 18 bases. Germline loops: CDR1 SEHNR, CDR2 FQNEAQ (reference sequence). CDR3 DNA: TGTGCCAGCAGCCGAATGCAGGGTCTGGGGGAAAAACTGTTTTTT. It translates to CASSRMQGLGEKLFF.

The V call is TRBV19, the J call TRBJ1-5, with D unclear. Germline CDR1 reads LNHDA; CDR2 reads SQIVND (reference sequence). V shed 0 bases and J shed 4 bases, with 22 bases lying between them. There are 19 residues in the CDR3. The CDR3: CASSIDRAYTWRRNQPQHF. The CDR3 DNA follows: TGTGCCAGTAGTATAGATCGAGCCTATACCTGGCGGAGGAATCAGCCCCAGCATTTT.